These 3 T cell receptor beta chains were sequenced from one sample in a study of cytomegalovirus exposure and HLA in healthy donors. Data came from immunoSEQ multiplex PCR; TCRdb stores just in-frame clones and leaves some out. The table shows about 160,000 clones, with 84% occurring only once. Sequencing was done on a sample of PBMCs. These receptors originate from a man aged 25 to 40 in good health and CMV-seropositive.

The rearrangement joins TRBV30 to TRBJ2-3; 10 nucleotides agree with TRBD1. Germline values: CDR1 GTSNPN, CDR2 SVGIG (reference sequence). CDR3 length: 15 amino acids. With V trimmed by 1 base and J by 2 bases, 3 bases remained unmatched. The CDR3 bases are TGTGCCTGGAGTGCCGGGACAGGGGACACAGATACGCAGTATTTT. Protein sequence: CAWSAGTGDTDTQYF.

The table lists this clone with many counts. This chain joins TRBV7-2 and TRBJ2-1, with 11 bases that match TRBD2. CDR1 and CDR2 (germline): SGHTA, FQGNSA. After removal of 4 bases from V and 2 bases from J, the junction contained 1 base not matched to a gene. The CDR3 covers 15 residues. The CDR3 is CASSSGLAAYNEQFF. The CDR3 DNA sequence: TGTGCCAGCAGCTCGGGACTAGCGGCCTACAATGAGCAGTTCTTC.

The chain joins TRBV5-1 to TRBJ2-1; 10 bases line up with TRBD2. After removal of 0 bases from V and 1 base from J, the junction contained 4 bases not matched to a gene. Germline lookup yields CDR1 SGHRS and CDR2 YFSETQ. The length of the CDR3 is 17 residues. CDR3 DNA sequence: TGCGCCAGCAGCTTGGTTGGACTAGCGGCTTCCTACAATGAGCAGTTCTTC. It yields the protein CASSLVGLAASYNEQFF.